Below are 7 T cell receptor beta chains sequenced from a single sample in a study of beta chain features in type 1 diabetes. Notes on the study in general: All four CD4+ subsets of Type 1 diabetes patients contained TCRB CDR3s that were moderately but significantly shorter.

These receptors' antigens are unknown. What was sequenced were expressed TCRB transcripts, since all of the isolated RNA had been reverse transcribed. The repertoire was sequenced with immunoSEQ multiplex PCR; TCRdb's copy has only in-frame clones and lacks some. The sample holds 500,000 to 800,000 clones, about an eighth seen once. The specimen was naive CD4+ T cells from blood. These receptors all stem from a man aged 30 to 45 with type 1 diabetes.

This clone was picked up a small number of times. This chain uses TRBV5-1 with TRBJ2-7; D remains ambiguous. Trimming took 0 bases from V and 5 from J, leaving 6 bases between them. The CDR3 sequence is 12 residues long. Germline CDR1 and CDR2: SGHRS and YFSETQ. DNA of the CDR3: TGCGCCAGCAGCTTGGCCGAGGACGAGCAGTACTTC. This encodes CASSLAEDEQYF.

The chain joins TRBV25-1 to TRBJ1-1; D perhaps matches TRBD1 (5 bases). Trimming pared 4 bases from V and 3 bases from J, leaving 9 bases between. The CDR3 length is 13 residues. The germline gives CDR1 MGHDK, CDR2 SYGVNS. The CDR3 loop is CASSALQDTEAFF. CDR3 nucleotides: TGTGCCAGCAGTGCTCTACAGGACACTGAAGCTTTCTTT.

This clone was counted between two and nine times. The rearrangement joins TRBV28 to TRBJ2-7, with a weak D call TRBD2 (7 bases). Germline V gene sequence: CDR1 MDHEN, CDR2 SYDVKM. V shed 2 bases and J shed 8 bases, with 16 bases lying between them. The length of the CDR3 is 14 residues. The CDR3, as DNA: TGTGCCAGCAGTTTAGGGCACTCGGGGGGCAAGCAGTACTTC. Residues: CASSLGHSGGKQYF. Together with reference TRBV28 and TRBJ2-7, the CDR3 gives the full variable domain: DVKVTQSSRYLVKRTGEKVFLECVQDMDHENMFWYRQDPGLGLRLIYFSYDVKMKEKGDIPEGYSVSREKKERFSLILESASTNQTSMYLCASSLGHSGGKQYFGPGTRLTVT.

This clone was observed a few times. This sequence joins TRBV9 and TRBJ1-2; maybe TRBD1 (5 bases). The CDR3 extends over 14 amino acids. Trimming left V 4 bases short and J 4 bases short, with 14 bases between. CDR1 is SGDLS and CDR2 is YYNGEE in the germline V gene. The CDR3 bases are TGTGCCAGCAGCCCCCGGGACCCCATCTATGGCTACACCTTC. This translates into CASSPRDPIYGYTF.

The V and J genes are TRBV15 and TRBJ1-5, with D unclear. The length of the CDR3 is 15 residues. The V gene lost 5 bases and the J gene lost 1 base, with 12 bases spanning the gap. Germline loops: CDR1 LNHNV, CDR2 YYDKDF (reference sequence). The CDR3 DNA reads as TGTGCCACCAGCCCCGGGCGACGGAGCAATCAGCCCCAGCATTTT. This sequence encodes CATSPGRRSNQPQHF. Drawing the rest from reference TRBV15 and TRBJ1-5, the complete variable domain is DAMVIQNPRYQVTQFGKPVTLSCSQTLNHNVMYWYQQKSSQAPKLLFHYYDKDFNNEADTPDNFQSRRPNTSFCFLDIRSPGLGDTAMYLCATSPGRRSNQPQHFGDGTRLSIL.

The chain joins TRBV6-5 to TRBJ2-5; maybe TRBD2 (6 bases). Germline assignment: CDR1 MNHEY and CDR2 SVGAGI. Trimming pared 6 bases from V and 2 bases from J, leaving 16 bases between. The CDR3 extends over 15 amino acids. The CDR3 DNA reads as TGTGCCAGCAGATACCGTCCGGGACTTCAAGAGACCCAGTACTTC. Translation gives CASRYRPGLQETQYF.

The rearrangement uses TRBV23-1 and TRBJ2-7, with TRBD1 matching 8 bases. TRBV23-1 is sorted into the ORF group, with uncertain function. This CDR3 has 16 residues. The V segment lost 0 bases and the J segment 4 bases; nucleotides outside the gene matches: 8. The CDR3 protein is CASSQSTGEYGYEQYF. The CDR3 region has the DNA TGCGCCAGCAGTCAATCGACAGGGGAATACGGATACGAGCAGTACTTC.